The rows below give T cell receptor beta chains drawn from one sample of a study of T cell repertoires in cytomegalovirus infection. The antigens for these receptors are not known. TCRdb itself ran the reads through MiXCR, one entry per CDR3 protein. The sample includes fewer than 150,000 distinct CDR3 sequences, over 30% seen only once; the top ten take around two fifths. The source material was CD8+ T cells from cultured PBMCs, sampled from culture after CMV antigen stimulation. Receptor source: a human donor in good health (CMV status not recorded). Some clones in this sample may be carry-over from other donors' samples. The CDR3 runs from the conserved cysteine through the conserved F or W. D genes are given only for firm matches. The listing skips clone size in some rows; elsewhere it reads once, few, many or a size class.

>many|TRBV7-7|TRBD1|TRBJ2-2
CASSPGQKSTGELFF
TGTGCTAGCAGCCCGGGACAGAAAAGCACCGGGGAGCTGTTTTTT
>many|TRBV5-1|NA|TRBJ2-1
CASSLAGSGYNEQFF
TGCGCCAGCAGCTTGGCAGGGAGTGGGTACAATGAGCAGTTCTTC
>few|TRBV27|NA|TRBJ2-3
CASSHPGDTQYF
TGTGCCAGCAGTCATCCGGGGGATACGCAGTATTTT
>many|TRBV2|NA|TRBJ1-5
CASSEASGDRQPQHF
TGTGCCAGCAGTGAAGCATCAGGGGACCGTCAGCCCCAGCATTTT
>many|TRBV28|NA|TRBJ2-2
CASRGGTGELFF
TGTGCCAGCAGAGGGGGGACCGGGGAGCTGTTTTTT
>NA|TRBV10-3|NA|TRBJ2-1
CAISEPDQGPRQFF
TGTGCCATCAGTGAGCCCGACCAGGGGCCCAGGCAGTTCTTC
>NA|TRBV7-6|NA|TRBJ1-2
CASSPLGGMNGYTF
TGTGCCAGCAGCCCCCTAGGAGGGATGAATGGCTACACCTTC
>many|TRBV2|TRBD1|TRBJ2-6
CASVDRGRGANVLTF
TGTGCCAGCGTGGACAGGGGGCGAGGGGCCAACGTCCTGACTTTC
>many|TRBV7-8|NA|TRBJ2-7
CASSPEQGYEQYF
TGTGCCAGCAGCCCGGAACAGGGTTACGAGCAGTACTTC
>NA|TRBV12-3/TRBV12-4|TRBD2|TRBJ2-3
CASSLVAGGLADTQYF
TGTGCCAGCAGTTTGGTAGCGGGGGGGCTCGCAGATACGCAGTATTTT
>few|TRBV6-1|NA|TRBJ2-5
CASSERGDLYQETQYF
TGTGCCAGCAGTGAAAGGGGGGACCTGTACCAAGAGACCCAGTACTTC
>NA|TRBV9|NA|TRBJ1-1
CASARGVNTEAFF
TGTGCCAGCGCCCGGGGGGTTAACACTGAAGCTTTCTTT
>NA|TRBV7-9|NA|TRBJ2-2
CASSLAPVNTGELFF
TGTGCCAGCAGCTTAGCGCCCGTGAACACCGGGGAGCTGTTTTTT
>few|TRBV4-1|NA|TRBJ2-3
CASSQETGSTDTQYF
TGCGCCAGCAGCCAAGAAACAGGGAGCACAGATACGCAGTATTTT
>few|TRBV4-2|NA|TRBJ1-5
CASSQVRGTNQPQHF
TGTGCCAGCAGCCAAGTCCGTGGAACTAATCAGCCCCAGCATTTT
>NA|TRBV4-2|NA|TRBJ2-7
CASSQEWDIVSYEQYF
TGTGCCAGCAGCCAAGAGTGGGACATCGTCTCCTACGAGCAGTACTTC
>few|TRBV6-1|NA|TRBJ1-4
CASSPTGTNEKLFF
TGTGCCAGCAGCCCTACGGGAACTAATGAAAAACTGTTTTTT
>NA|TRBV19|NA|TRBJ2-6
CASSRGTGANVLTF
TGTGCCAGTAGTAGGGGTACTGGGGCCAACGTCCTGACTTTC
>many|TRBV7-8|NA|TRBJ1-2
CASSLPGLYGYTF
TGTGCCAGCAGCTTACCCGGGTTATATGGCTACACCTTC
>many|TRBV7-9|NA|TRBJ2-3
CASTRGQESTDTQYF
TGTGCCAGCACTCGAGGGCAGGAGAGCACAGATACGCAGTATTTT
>many|TRBV7-6|TRBD1|TRBJ2-7
CASSEGQASGKYF
TGTGCCAGCAGCGAAGGACAGGCCTCGGGGAAGTACTTC
>NA|TRBV12-3/TRBV12-4|TRBD2|TRBJ2-1
CASSTLAGGPYNEQFF
TGTGCCAGCAGTACACTAGCGGGGGGCCCCTACAATGAGCAGTTCTTC
>NA|TRBV5-3|NA|TRBJ2-7
CASSWGGASYEQYF
TGTGCCAGCAGCTGGGGGGGCGCCTCCTACGAGCAGTACTTC
>NA|TRBV27|TRBD1|TRBJ2-2
CASSWGEQGAPRTGELFF
TGTGCCAGCAGCTGGGGCGAACAGGGGGCACCGCGGACCGGGGAGCTGTTTTTT
>NA|TRBV9|NA|TRBJ2-5
CASSVDSSQETQYF
TGTGCCAGCAGCGTAGACAGTAGCCAAGAGACCCAGTACTTC
>NA|TRBV11-1|NA|TRBJ2-1
CASSPPGHEQFF
TGTGCCAGCAGCCCTCCGGGGCATGAGCAGTTCTTC
>NA|TRBV20-1|NA|TRBJ1-1
CSARDRSRGTEAFF
TGCAGTGCTAGAGACAGGTCCCGAGGCACTGAAGCTTTCTTT
>few|TRBV19|TRBD1|TRBJ1-2
CASSIGQDYGYTF
TGTGCCAGTAGTATCGGACAGGACTATGGCTACACCTTC
>NA|TRBV6-1|TRBD1|TRBJ1-2
CASSEGQGNYGYTF
TGTGCCAGCAGTGAAGGACAGGGGAACTATGGCTACACCTTC
>NA|TRBV20-1|TRBD1|TRBJ1-2
CSARDLGTALGAFHGYTF
TGCAGTGCTAGAGATCTGGGGACAGCATTAGGAGCTTTCCATGGCTACACCTTC
>NA|TRBV10-3|NA|TRBJ2-1
CATQTASSYNEQFF
TGTGCCACACAAACAGCGAGCTCCTACAATGAGCAGTTCTTC
>few|TRBV7-2|TRBD1|TRBJ2-2
CASSTWTGGTGELFF
TGTGCCAGCAGCACATGGACAGGGGGCACCGGGGAGCTGTTTTTT
>few|TRBV27|NA|TRBJ2-7
CASSFKGDPTMGYEQYF
TGTGCCAGCAGTTTTAAGGGGGACCCCACGATGGGATACGAGCAGTACTTC
>medium-sized|TRBV28|TRBD2|TRBJ2-7
CASRFAGLNYEQYF
TGTGCCAGCAGATTCGCGGGACTAAACTACGAGCAGTACTTC
>NA|TRBV6-1|TRBD1|TRBJ2-3
CASSEWVLRGQGQLGFTRDTQYF
TGTGCCAGCAGTGAATGGGTTTTGAGAGGACAGGGACAATTGGGTTTTACAAGGGATACGCAGTATTTT
>many|TRBV7-2|TRBD2|TRBJ2-2
CASSVGLMGLATGELFF
TGTGCCAGCAGCGTGGGCCTGATGGGACTAGCGACCGGGGAGCTGTTTTTT
>NA|TRBV12-3/TRBV12-4|NA|TRBJ2-1
CASSLIQLNEQFF
TGTGCCAGCAGTTTGATACAGCTCAATGAGCAGTTCTTC
>NA|TRBV4-1|NA|TRBJ1-5
CASSQDPGLVNQPQHF
TGCGCCAGCAGCCAAGATCCAGGGCTCGTCAATCAGCCCCAGCATTTT
>few|TRBV6-5|NA|TRBJ1-1
CASSYRALDTEAFF
TGTGCCAGCAGTTACCGGGCACTCGACACTGAAGCTTTCTTT
>many|TRBV7-2|TRBD2|TRBJ2-1
CASTSGTSPYNEQFF
TGTGCCAGCACCTCCGGGACTAGCCCTTACAATGAGCAGTTCTTC
>many|TRBV7-9|NA|TRBJ2-5
CASSFSSGKETQYF
TGTGCCAGCAGCTTCAGCTCGGGGAAAGAGACCCAGTACTTC
>few|TRBV15|TRBD2|TRBJ2-1
CATSKLTGGNEQFF
TGTGCCACCAGCAAACTCACGGGAGGCAATGAGCAGTTCTTC
>NA|TRBV7-2|NA|TRBJ2-7
CASTPGWDTASYEQYF
TGTGCCAGCACCCCAGGGTGGGACACCGCTTCCTACGAGCAGTACTTC
>many|TRBV6-4|NA|TRBJ1-2
CASSDTAQPFNYGYTF
TGTGCCAGCAGTGACACAGCCCAGCCCTTTAACTATGGCTACACCTTC
>few|TRBV27|TRBD2|TRBJ2-7
CASRQTSLSYEQYF
TGTGCCAGCAGACAGACTAGCCTCTCCTACGAGCAGTACTTC
>few|TRBV3-1|NA|TRBJ1-3
CASSSPPGTTYVSGNTIYF
TGTGCCAGCAGCTCCCCACCCGGGACAACTTACGTCTCTGGAAACACCATATATTTT